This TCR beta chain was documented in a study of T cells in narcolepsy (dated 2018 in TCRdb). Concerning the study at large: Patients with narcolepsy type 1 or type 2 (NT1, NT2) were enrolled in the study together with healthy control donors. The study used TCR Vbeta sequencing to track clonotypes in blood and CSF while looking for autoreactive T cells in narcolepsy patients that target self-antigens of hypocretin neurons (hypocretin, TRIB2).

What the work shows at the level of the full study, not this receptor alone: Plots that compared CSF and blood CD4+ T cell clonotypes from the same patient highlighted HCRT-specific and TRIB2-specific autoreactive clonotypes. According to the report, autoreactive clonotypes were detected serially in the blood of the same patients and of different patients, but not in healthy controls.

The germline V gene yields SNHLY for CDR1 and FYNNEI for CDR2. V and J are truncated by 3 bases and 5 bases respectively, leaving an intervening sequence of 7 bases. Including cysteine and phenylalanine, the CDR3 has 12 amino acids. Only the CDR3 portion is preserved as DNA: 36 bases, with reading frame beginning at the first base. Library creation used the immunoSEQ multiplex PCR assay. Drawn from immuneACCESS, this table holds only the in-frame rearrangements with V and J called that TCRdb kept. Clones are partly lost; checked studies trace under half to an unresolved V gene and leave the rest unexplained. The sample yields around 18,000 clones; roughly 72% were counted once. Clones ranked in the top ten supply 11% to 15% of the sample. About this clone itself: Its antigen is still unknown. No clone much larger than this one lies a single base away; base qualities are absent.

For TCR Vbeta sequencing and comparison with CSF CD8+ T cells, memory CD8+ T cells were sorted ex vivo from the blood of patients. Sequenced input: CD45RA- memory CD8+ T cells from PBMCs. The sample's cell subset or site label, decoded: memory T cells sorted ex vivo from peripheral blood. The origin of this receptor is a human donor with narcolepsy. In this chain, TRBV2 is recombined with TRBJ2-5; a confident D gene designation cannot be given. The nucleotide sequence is TGTGCCAGCAGTGACTTTGGGGAGACCCAGTACTTC. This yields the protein CASSDFGETQYF. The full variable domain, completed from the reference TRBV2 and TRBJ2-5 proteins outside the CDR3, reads EPEVTQTPSHQVTQMGQEVILRCVPISNHLYFYWYRQILGQKVEFLVSFYNNEISEKSEIFDDQFSVERPDGSNFTLKIRSTKLEDSAMYFCASSDFGETQYFGPGTRLLVL.